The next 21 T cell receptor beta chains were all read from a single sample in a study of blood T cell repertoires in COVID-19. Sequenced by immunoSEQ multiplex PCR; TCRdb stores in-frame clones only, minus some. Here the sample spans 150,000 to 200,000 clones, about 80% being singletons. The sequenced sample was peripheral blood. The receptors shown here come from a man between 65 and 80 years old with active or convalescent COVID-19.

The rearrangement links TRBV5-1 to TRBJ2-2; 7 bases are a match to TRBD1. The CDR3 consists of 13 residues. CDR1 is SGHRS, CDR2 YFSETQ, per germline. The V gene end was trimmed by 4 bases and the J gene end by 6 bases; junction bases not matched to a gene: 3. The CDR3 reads CASSATGPGELFF. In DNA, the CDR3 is TGCGCCAGCAGCGCGACAGGGCCCGGGGAGCTGTTTTTT.

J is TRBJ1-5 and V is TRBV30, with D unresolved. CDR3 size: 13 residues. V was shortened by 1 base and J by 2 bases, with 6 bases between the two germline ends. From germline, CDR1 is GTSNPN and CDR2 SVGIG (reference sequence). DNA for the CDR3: TGTGCCTGGAGTGGCTCGGGCAATCAGCCCCAGCATTTT. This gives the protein CAWSGSGNQPQHF.

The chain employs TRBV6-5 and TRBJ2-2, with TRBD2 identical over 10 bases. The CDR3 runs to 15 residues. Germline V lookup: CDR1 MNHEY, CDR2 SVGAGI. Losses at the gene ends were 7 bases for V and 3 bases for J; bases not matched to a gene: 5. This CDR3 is CASTWTSGYTGELFF. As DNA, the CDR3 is TGTGCCAGCACCTGGACTAGCGGCTACACCGGGGAGCTGTTTTTT.

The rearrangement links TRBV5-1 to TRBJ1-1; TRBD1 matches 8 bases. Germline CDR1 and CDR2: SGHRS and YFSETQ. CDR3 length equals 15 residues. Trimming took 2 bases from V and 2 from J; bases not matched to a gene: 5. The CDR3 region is CASSFTGQGNTEAFF. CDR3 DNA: TGCGCCAGCAGCTTCACAGGACAGGGAAACACTGAAGCTTTCTTT.

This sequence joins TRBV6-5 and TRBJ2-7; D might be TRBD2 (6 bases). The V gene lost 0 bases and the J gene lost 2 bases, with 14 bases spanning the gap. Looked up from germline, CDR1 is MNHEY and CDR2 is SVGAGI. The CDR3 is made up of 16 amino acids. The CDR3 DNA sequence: TGTGCCAGCAGTTACTCCGGGACTTCCCGAACCTACGAGCAGTACTTC. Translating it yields CASSYSGTSRTYEQYF.

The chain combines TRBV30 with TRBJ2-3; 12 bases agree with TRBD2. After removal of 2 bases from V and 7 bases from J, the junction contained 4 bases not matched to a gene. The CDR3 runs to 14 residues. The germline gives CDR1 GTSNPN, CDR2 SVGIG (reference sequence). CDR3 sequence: CAWSIGLAGNTQYF. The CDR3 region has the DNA TGTGCCTGGAGTATCGGACTAGCGGGGAATACGCAGTATTTT. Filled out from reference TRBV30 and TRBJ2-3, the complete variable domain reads SQTIHQWPATLVQPVGSPLSLECTVEGTSNPNLYWYRQAAGRGLQLLFYSVGIGQISSEVPQNLSASRPQDRQFILSSKKLLLSDSGFYLCAWSIGLAGNTQYFGPGTRLTVL.

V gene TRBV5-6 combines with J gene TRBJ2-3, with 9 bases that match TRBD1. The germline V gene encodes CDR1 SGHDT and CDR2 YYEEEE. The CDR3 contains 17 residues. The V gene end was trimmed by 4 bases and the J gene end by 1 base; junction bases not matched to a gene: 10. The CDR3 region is CASSIVTGGAGTDTQYF. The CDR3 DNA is TGTGCCAGCAGCATCGTAACAGGGGGCGCGGGCACAGATACGCAGTATTTT.

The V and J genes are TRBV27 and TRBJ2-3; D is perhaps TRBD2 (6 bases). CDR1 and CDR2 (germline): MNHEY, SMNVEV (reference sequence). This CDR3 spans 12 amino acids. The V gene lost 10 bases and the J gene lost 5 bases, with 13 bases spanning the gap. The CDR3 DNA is TGTGCCACCCAAACCGGGGGAGATACGCAGTATTTT. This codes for CATQTGGDTQYF.

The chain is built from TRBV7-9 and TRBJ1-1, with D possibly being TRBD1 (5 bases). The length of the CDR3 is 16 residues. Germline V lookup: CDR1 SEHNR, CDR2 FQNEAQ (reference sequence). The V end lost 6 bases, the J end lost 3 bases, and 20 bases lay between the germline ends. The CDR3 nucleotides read TGTGCCAGCAGTCCGTACGGGGAGGGGTCGGACACTGAAGCTTTCTTT. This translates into CASSPYGEGSDTEAFF.

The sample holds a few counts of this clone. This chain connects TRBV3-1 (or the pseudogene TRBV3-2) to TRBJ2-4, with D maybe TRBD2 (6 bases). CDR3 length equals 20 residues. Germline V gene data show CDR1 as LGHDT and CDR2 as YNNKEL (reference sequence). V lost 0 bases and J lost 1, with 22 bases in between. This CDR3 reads CASSQDLRGRISVAKNIQYF. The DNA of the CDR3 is TGTGCCAGCAGCCAAGATCTGCGGGGTAGGATAAGCGTGGCCAAAAACATTCAGTACTTC.

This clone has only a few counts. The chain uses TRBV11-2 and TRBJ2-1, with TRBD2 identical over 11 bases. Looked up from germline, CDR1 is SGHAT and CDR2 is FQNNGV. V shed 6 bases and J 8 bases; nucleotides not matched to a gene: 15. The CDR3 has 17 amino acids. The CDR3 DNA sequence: TGTGCCAGCAGACTTTTCACGGGACTAGCGGCCTGGGATGAGCAGTTCTTC. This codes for CASRLFTGLAAWDEQFF.

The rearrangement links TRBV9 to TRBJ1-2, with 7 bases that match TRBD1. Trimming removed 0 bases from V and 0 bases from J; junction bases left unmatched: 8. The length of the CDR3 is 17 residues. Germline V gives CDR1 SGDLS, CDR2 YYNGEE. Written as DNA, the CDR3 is TGTGCCAGCAGCGTAGGGACAGGCGAACCATCTAACTATGGCTACACCTTC. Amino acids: CASSVGTGEPSNYGYTF.

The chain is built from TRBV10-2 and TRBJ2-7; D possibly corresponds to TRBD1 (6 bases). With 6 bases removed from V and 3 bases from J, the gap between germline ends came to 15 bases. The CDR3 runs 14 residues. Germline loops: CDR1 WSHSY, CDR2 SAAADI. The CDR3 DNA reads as TGCGCCAGCAGCGCGGACAGAAAGGGCTACGAGCAGTACTTC. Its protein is CASSADRKGYEQYF.

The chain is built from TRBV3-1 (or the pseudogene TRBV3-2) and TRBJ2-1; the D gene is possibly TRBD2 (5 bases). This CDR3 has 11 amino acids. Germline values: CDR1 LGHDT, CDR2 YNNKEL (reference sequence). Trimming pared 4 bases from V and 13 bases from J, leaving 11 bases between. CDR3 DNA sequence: TGTGCCAGCAGCCCCGGGATTCTACAGTTCTTC. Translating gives CASSPGILQFF.

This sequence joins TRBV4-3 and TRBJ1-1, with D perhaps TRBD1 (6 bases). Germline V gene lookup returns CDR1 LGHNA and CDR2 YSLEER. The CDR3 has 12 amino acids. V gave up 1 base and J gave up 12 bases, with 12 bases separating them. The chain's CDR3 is CASSQAGGEPFF. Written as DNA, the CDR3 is TGCGCCAGCAGCCAAGCGGGGGGCGAGCCTTTCTTT.

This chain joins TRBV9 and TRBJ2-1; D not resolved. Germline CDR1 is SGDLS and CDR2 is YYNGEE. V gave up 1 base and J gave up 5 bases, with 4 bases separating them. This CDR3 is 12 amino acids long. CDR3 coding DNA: TGTGCCAGCAGCGTATACAACAATGAGCAGTTCTTC. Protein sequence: CASSVYNNEQFF.

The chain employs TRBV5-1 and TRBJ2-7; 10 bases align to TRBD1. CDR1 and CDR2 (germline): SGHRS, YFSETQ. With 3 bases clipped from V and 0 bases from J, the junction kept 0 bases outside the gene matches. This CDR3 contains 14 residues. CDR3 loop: CASSWTGGSYEQYF. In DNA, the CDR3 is TGCGCCAGCAGCTGGACAGGGGGCTCCTACGAGCAGTACTTC.

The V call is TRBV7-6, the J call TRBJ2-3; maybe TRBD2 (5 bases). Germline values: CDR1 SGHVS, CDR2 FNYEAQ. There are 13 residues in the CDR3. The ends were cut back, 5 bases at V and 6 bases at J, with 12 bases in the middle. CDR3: CASSPPGMDTQYF. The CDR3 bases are TGTGCCAGCAGCCCGCCGGGGATGGATACGCAGTATTTT.

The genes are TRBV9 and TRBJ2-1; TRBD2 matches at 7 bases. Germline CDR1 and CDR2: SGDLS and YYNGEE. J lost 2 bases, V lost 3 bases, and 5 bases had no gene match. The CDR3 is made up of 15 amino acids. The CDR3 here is CASSEAGLAYNEQFF. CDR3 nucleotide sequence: TGTGCCAGCAGCGAAGCGGGACTGGCCTACAATGAGCAGTTCTTC. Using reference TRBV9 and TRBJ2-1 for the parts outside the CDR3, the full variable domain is DSGVTQTPKHLITATGQRVTLRCSPRSGDLSVYWYQQSLDQGLQFLIQYYNGEERAKGNILERFSAQQFPDLHSELNLSSLELGDSALYFCASSEAGLAYNEQFFGPGTRLTVL.

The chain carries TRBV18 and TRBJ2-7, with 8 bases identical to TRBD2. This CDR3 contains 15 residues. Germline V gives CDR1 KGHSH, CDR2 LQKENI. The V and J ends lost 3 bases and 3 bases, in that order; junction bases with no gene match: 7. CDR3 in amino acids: CASSPPGGGGYEQYF. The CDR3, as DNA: TGTGCCAGCTCACCCCCGGGAGGGGGGGGCTACGAGCAGTACTTC.

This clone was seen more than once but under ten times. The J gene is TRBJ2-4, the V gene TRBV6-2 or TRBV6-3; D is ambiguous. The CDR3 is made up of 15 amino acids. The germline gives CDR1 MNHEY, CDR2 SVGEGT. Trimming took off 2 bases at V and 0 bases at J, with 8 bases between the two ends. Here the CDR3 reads CASSYDGLAKNIQYF. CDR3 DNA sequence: TGTGCCAGCAGTTACGATGGGCTAGCCAAAAACATTCAGTACTTC.